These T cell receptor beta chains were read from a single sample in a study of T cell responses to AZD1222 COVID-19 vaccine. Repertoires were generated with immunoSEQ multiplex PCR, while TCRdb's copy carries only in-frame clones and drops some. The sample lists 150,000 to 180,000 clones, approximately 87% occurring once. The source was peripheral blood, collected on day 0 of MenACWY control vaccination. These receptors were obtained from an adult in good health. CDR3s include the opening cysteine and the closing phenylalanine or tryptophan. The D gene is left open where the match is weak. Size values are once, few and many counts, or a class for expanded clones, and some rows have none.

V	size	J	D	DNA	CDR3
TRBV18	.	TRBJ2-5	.	TGTGCCAGCTCGCCAGGGGTCGGAGAGACCCAGTACTTC	CASSPGVGETQYF
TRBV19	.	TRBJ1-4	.	TGTGCCACAGGGGTGGGTGCGACTAATGAAAAACTGTTTTTT	CATGVGATNEKLFF
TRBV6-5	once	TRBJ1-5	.	TGTGCCAGCAGCCCGGGAGAGCGAAATCAGCCCCAGCATTTT	CASSPGERNQPQHF
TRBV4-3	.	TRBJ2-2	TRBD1	TGCGCCAGCAGCCGGGGGACAGGGGGCGATAGCACCGGGGAGCTGTTTTTT	CASSRGTGGDSTGELFF
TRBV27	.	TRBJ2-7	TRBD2	TGTGCCAGCAGTTTTAGGGTGAGTAGCGGGAAGCCCCTTCTGTTAGAGCAGTACTTC	CASSFRVSSGKPLLLEQYF
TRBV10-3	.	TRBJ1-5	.	TGTGCCATCAGTATGGACCTAACAGAGCAGCCCCAGCATTTT	CAISMDLTEQPQHF
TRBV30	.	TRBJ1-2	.	TGTGCCTGGAGTGAGGGAGGGCTTAGGGCCTATGGCTACACCTTC	CAWSEGGLRAYGYTF
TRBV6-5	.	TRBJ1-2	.	TGTGCCAGCACGGAGACCAGCTATGGCTACACCTTC	CASTETSYGYTF
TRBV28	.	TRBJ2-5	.	TGTGCCAGCAGTTGGTCCAATAAAGAGACCCAGTACTTC	CASSWSNKETQYF
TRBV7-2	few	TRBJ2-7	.	TGTGCCAGCAGCGACCACCCTACAGGGGAGGGGCAGTACTTC	CASSDHPTGEGQYF
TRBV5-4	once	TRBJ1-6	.	TGTGCCAGCAGCTTGGACGTCCAACCAACCCTCCACTTT	CASSLDVQPTLHF
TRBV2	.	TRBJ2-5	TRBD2	TGTGCCAGCAGTGCGAGGCGGGGGGGCTTGGAGACCCAGTACTTC	CASSARRGGLETQYF
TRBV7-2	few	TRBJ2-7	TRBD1	TGTGCCAGCAGCTTAGGAGGGGGCAGGTGGAGCTCCTACGAGCAGTACTTC	CASSLGGGRWSSYEQYF
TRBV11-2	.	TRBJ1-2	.	TGTGCCAGCAGCCCAAACGGTTTTATCTATGGCTACACCTTC	CASSPNGFIYGYTF
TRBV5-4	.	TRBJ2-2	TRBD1	TGTGCCAGCAGCCGAGGACAGGGGGCGAACACCGGGGAGCTGTTTTTT	CASSRGQGANTGELFF
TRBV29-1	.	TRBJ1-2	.	TGCAGCGTTCGACGGAGAGCTAACTATGGCTACACCTTC	CSVRRRANYGYTF
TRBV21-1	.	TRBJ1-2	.	TGTGCCAGCATCCAGAAGAAGGGTCGTCCGAACTATGGCTACACCTTC	CASIQKKGRPNYGYTF
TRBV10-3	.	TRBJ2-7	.	TGTGCCATCAGTGAGTCGGAAGGGTCGGGCTACGAGCAGTACTTC	CAISESEGSGYEQYF
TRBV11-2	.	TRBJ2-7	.	TGTGCCAGCAGCTTAGGACAGCACTCCTACGAGCAGTACTTC	CASSLGQHSYEQYF
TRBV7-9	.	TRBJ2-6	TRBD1	TGTGCCAGCAGCATGCTACCAGGGGGCGGGGCCAACGTCCTGACTTTC	CASSMLPGGGANVLTF
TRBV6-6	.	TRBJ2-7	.	TGTGCCAGCAGTCCCACGTCCGAGCAGTACTTC	CASSPTSEQYF
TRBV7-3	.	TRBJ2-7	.	TGTGCCAGCAGCAAAAGACAAAACGAGCAGTACTTC	CASSKRQNEQYF
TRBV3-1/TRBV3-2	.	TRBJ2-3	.	TGTGCCAGCAGCCAGGCGGACGGGCTTGGGGATACGCAGTATTTT	CASSQADGLGDTQYF
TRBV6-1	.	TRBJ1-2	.	TGTGCCAGCAGTGAAGGCAGGGGTCCTTGGACCTTC	CASSEGRGPWTF
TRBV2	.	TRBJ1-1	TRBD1	TGTGCCAGCAGTTCGGACAGGGGTGTAGCTTTCTTT	CASSSDRGVAFF
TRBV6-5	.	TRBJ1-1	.	TGTGCCAGCAGTTACTCAGGTCTCACGTTGAACACTGAAGCTTTCTTT	CASSYSGLTLNTEAFF
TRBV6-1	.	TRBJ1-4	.	TGTGCCAGCAGTGACCTGCTGGAAAAACTGTTTTTT	CASSDLLEKLFF
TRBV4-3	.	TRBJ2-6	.	TGCGCCAGCAGCCACGCCCAAGACCCTGACTCTGGGGCCAACGTCCTGACTTTC	CASSHAQDPDSGANVLTF
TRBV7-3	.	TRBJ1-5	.	TGTGCCAGCAGCCCAAGGACACCACAAAATAGCAATCAGCCCCAGCATTTT	CASSPRTPQNSNQPQHF
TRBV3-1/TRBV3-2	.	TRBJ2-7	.	TGTGCCAGCAGCCACAAACCAGGGGGCGCATCCAGCGGGAGCTCCTACGAGCAGTACTTC	CASSHKPGGASSGSSYEQYF
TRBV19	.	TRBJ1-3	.	TGTGCCAGTATAACCCGATGGGACACCATATATTTT	CASITRWDTIYF
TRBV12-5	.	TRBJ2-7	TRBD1	TGTGCTAGTGGTTTGTTCCAGGGGGCGGGCGAGCAGTACTTC	CASGLFQGAGEQYF
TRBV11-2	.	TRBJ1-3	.	TGTGCCAGCAGCTTAGCCAGGGAAGGAAACACCATATATTTT	CASSLAREGNTIYF
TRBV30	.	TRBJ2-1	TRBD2	TGTGCCTGGAGACGGAGGACTAGCGGCCTGAATGAGCAGTTCTTC	CAWRRRTSGLNEQFF
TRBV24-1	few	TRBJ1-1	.	TGTGCCACCAGTGATTTGGGCAGGGCGAGGAGGACTGAAGCTTTCTTT	CATSDLGRARRTEAFF
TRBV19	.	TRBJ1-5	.	TGTGCCAGTAGTATTCGGGACACAAATCAGCCCCAGCATTTT	CASSIRDTNQPQHF
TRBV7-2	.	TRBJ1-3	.	TGTGCCAGCAGCCCGGGACTGCTCTCTGGAAACACCATATATTTT	CASSPGLLSGNTIYF
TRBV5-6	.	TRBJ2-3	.	TGTGCCAGCAGCGACGTCTCAGATACGCAGTATTTT	CASSDVSDTQYF
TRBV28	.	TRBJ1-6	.	TGTGCCAGCAGTCCAACCGGGAATTCACCCCTCCACTTT	CASSPTGNSPLHF
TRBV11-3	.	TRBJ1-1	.	TGTGCCAGCAGCTTCGTGGAGGAGGAAGCTTTCTTT	CASSFVEEEAFF
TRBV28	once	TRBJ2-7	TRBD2	TGTGCCAGCAGTTCTAGCGGGCCCCACGAGCAGTACTTC	CASSSSGPHEQYF
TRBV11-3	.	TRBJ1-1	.	TGTGCCAGCAGCATTCGTAGGCTGAACACTGAAGCTTTCTTT	CASSIRRLNTEAFF
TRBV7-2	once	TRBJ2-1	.	TGTGCCAGCAGCCAGGACAGTCGCGAGCAGTTCTTC	CASSQDSREQFF
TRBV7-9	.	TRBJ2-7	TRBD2	TGTGCCAGCAGCGTCCATAGCGGGTTGGACTACGAGCAGTACTTC	CASSVHSGLDYEQYF